The 14 T cell receptor beta chains below all came from one sample that was sequenced in a study of control samples from healthy donors and cancer patients. Clones were read by immunoSEQ multiplex PCR, and TCRdb kept only the in-frame ones, dropping some. The sample holds 90,000 to 150,000 clones; 80% to 95% are singletons and the top ten take 6% to 8%. Input material: blood. The receptors derive from a woman under 30 in good health.

With respect to this clone: At one of its ends the junction is not consistent with the germline gene, which may arise from a read error. The J gene is TRBJ2-2, the V gene TRBV19, with a weak D call TRBD2 (5 bases). The CDR3 spans 11 residues. Germline-derived CDR1 and CDR2 are LNHDA and SQIVND (reference sequence). The CDR3 DNA reads as TGTGCCAGTAATCAGTTCGGGAAGCTGTTTTTT. Translation: CASNQFGKLFF.

This rearrangement joins TRBV4-1 to TRBJ2-3, with 8 positions matching TRBD2. Germline lookup yields CDR1 MGHRA and CDR2 YSYEKL. This CDR3 is 19 amino acids long. V lost 0 bases, J lost 4 bases, and 15 bases stayed unmatched. The CDR3 coding sequence is TGCGCCAGCAGCCAAGATTCGGTGAGGACTAGCCGAGGAGCAGATACGCAGTATTTT. It specifies CASSQDSVRTSRGADTQYF.

The chain links TRBV24-1 to TRBJ2-3; tentatively, D is TRBD1 (6 bases). The ends were cut back, 2 bases at V and 4 bases at J, with 12 bases in the middle. The CDR3 runs 15 residues. Germline CDR1 reads KGHDR; CDR2 reads SFDVKD. CDR3 sequence (DNA): TGTGCCACCAGTGATTCAGGGGACGGGGCAGATACGCAGTATTTT. Protein: CATSDSGDGADTQYF.

The J gene is TRBJ2-7, the V gene TRBV6-5; 10 bases align to TRBD1. CDR1 is MNHEY and CDR2 is SVGAGI in the germline V gene. The CDR3 covers 14 residues. Trimming at V came to 5 bases and at J to 5 bases, leaving 6 bases not matched to a gene. CDR3 loop: CASSRDRGRHEQYF. The CDR3 DNA follows: TGTGCCAGCAGTCGGGACAGGGGAAGGCACGAGCAGTACTTC.

V gene TRBV7-9 combines with J gene TRBJ2-7; 7 bases are shared with TRBD2. The germline CDR1 and CDR2 sequences are SEHNR and FQNEAQ (reference sequence). Trimming at V came to 4 bases and at J to 0 bases, leaving 3 bases not matched to a gene. The CDR3 length is 14 residues. This CDR3 is CASSWGGGSYEQYF. The CDR3 nucleotides are TGTGCCAGCAGCTGGGGGGGAGGCTCCTACGAGCAGTACTTC.

The CDR3 DNA reads as TGTGCCAGCAGCTTAGGGTCGGGGGACCAAGAGACCCAGTACTTC. Protein: CASSLGSGDQETQYF. V is TRBV7-9 and J is TRBJ2-5; a possible D gene is TRBD2 (6 bases). Germline values: CDR1 SEHNR, CDR2 FQNEAQ (reference sequence). The CDR3 spans 15 residues. V lost 1 base to trimming and J lost 0 bases, with 9 bases between them.

The chain joins TRBV4-3 to TRBJ2-1; TRBD2 matches at 9 bases. CDR1 and CDR2 from the germline V gene are LGHNA and YSLEER. The CDR3 has 15 residues. V lost 6 bases to trimming and J lost 5 bases; unmatched junction nucleotides: 8. CDR3 amino acids: CASRSGRFHNNEQFF. The CDR3 region has the DNA TGCGCCAGCAGAAGCGGGAGGTTCCACAACAATGAGCAGTTCTTC.

The rearrangement joins TRBV12-3 or TRBV12-4 to TRBJ2-7; 8 nucleotides match TRBD1. The CDR3 is made up of 13 amino acids. V trimming: 1 base; J trimming: 7 bases; junction bases outside the gene matches: 3. The CDR3 nucleotides are TGTGCCAGCAGTTTAGGCAGGGGGCAAGAGCAGTACTTC. Its protein is CASSLGRGQEQYF.

This rearrangement joins TRBV4-2 to TRBJ1-4, with unresolved D. The CDR3 totals 18 residues. Germline V lookup: CDR1 LGHNA, CDR2 YNFKEQ. V gave up 4 bases and J gave up 0 bases, with 18 bases separating them. Written as DNA, the CDR3 is TGTGCCAGCAGCCGGAACCACCCGAACCATGCAACTAATGAAAAACTGTTTTTT. Amino acids: CASSRNHPNHATNEKLFF.

This clone was observed a few times. The chain uses TRBV5-1 and TRBJ1-3; D is unresolved. This CDR3 comprises 15 residues. Germline V CDR1 and CDR2: SGHRS, YFSETQ. The ends were cut back, 1 base at V and 2 bases at J, with 10 bases in the middle. CDR3 amino acids: CASSLMGKPGNTIYF. The CDR3 DNA reads as TGCGCCAGCAGCTTGATGGGGAAACCTGGAAACACCATATATTTT.

This clone was observed a single time. The rearrangement uses TRBV6-6 and TRBJ2-7; 11 nucleotides line up with TRBD2. Trimming cost V 2 bases and J 3 bases; bases outside gene matches: 3. The CDR3 contains 15 residues. CDR1 and CDR2 (germline): MNHNY, SVGAGI (reference sequence). The CDR3 DNA sequence: TGTGCCAGCAGTTACACAGGACTAGCGGGCTACGAGCAGTACTTC. Translated: CASSYTGLAGYEQYF.

The chain joins TRBV4-1 to TRBJ2-7; TRBD2 matches at 7 bases. CDR1 MGHRA and CDR2 YSYEKL come from the germline V gene. V lost 5 bases to trimming and J lost 4 bases; unmatched junction nucleotides: 11. This CDR3 region has 15 residues. CDR3 sequence (DNA): TGCGCCAGCAGCAAGACTAGCCAGGCGGAATACGAGCAGTACTTC. It specifies CASSKTSQAEYEQYF.

This clone appeared once. This sequence joins TRBV30 and TRBJ2-1; 7 bases fit TRBD2. J lost 10 bases, V lost 2 bases, and 11 bases had no gene match. CDR3 length: 14 amino acids. The germline V gene encodes CDR1 GTSNPN and CDR2 SVGIG (reference sequence). The CDR3 nucleotides read TGTGCCTGGAGTAAACTAGCGACCATTGACGAGCAGTTCTTC. Encoded protein: CAWSKLATIDEQFF.

The V gene is TRBV4-2, the J gene TRBJ1-1, with TRBD1 as a possible D gene (6 bases). V lost 1 base, J lost 4 bases, and 13 bases lay in between. Germline CDR1 reads LGHNA; CDR2 reads YNFKEQ. CDR3 length equals 15 residues. CDR3 in amino acids: CASSQGRGSSTEAFF. DNA for the CDR3: TGTGCCAGCAGCCAAGGCAGGGGATCGAGCACTGAAGCTTTCTTT.